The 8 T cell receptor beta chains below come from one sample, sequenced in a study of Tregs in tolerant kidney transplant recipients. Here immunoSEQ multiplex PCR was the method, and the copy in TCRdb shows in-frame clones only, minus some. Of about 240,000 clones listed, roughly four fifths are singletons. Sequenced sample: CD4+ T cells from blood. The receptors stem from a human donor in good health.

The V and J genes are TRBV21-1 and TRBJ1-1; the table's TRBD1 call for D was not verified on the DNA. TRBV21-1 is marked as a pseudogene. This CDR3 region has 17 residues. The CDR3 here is CASSKGPGQASNTEAFF. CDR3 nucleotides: TGTGCCAGCAGCAAAGGGCCCGGACAGGCTTCGAACACTGAAGCTTTCTTT.

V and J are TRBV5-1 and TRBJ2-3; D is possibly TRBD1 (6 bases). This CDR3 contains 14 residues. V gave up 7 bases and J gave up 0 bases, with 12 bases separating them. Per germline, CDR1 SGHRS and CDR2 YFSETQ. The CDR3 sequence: CASRDTTSTDTQYF. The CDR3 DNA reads TGCGCCAGCCGGGACACAACTAGCACAGATACGCAGTATTTT.

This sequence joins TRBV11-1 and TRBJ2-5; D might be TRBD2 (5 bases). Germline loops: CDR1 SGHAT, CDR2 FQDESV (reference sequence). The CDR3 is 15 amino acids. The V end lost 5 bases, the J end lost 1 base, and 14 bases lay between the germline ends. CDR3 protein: CASSEFRGSQETQYF. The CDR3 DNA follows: TGTGCCAGCAGCGAATTTCGGGGTTCCCAAGAGACCCAGTACTTC.

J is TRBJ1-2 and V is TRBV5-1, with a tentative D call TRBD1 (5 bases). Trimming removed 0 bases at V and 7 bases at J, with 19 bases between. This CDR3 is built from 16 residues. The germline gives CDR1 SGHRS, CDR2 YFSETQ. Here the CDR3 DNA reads TGCGCCAGCAGCTTGGACAGGCGGTCCGGACCTAGTGGCTACACCTTC. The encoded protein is CASSLDRRSGPSGYTF. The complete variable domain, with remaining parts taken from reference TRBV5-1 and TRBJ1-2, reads KAGVTQTPRYLIKTRGQQVTLSCSPISGHRSVSWYQQTPGQGLQFLFEYFSETQRNKGNFPGRFSGRQFSNSRSEMNVSTLELGDSALYLCASSLDRRSGPSGYTFGSGTRLTVV.

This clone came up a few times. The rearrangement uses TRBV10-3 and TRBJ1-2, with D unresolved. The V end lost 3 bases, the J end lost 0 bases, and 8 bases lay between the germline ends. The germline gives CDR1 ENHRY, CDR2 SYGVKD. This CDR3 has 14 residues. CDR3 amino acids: CAISDQTPNYGYTF. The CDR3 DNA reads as TGTGCCATCAGTGACCAGACACCTAACTATGGCTACACCTTC.

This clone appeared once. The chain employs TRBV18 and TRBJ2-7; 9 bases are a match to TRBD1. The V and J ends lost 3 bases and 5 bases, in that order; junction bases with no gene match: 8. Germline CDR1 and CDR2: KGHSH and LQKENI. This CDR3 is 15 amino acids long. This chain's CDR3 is CASSPGTGSPHEQYF. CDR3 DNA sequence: TGTGCCAGCTCACCTGGGACAGGGAGCCCCCACGAGCAGTACTTC.

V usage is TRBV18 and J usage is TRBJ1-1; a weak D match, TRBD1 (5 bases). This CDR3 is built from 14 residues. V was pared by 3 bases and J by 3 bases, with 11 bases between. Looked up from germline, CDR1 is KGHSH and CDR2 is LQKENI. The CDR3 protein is CASSPFGGDTEAFF. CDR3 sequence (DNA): TGTGCCAGCTCACCGTTCGGGGGGGACACTGAAGCTTTCTTT.

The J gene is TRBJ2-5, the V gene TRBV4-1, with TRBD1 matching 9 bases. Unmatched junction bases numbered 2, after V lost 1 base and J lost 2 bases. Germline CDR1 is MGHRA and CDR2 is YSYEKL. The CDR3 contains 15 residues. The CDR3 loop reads CASSQVGTGQETQYF. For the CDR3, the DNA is TGCGCCAGCAGCCAAGTTGGGACAGGGCAAGAGACCCAGTACTTC.